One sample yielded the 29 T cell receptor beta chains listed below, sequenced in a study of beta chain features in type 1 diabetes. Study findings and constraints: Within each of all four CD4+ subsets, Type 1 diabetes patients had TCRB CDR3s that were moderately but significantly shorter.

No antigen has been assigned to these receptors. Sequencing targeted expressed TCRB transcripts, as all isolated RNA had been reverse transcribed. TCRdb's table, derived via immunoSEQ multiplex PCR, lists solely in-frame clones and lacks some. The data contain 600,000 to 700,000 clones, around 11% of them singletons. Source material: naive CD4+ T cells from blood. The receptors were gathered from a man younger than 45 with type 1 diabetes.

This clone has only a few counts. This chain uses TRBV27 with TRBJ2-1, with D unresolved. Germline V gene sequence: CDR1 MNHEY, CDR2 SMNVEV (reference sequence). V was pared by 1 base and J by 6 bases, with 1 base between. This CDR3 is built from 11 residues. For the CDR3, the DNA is TGTGCCAGCAGTTTATTCAATGAGCAGTTCTTC. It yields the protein CASSLFNEQFF.

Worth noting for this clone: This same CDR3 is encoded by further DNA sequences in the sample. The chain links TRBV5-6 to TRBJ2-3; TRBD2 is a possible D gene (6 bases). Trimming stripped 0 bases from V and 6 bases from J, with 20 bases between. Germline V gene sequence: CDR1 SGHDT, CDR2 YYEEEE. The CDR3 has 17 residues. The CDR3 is CASSLGQDYPRPDTQYF. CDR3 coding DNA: TGTGCCAGCAGCTTGGGGCAGGACTACCCCCGTCCGGATACGCAGTATTTT.

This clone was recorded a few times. CDR3 sequence reads: CASSFRGQAFYGYTF. DNA for the CDR3: TGTGCCAGCAGTTTTAGGGGACAGGCCTTCTATGGCTACACCTTC. The J gene is TRBJ1-2, the V gene TRBV27, with 8 positions matching TRBD1. The J segment lost 4 bases and the V segment lost 3 bases, leaving 7 bases of the junction unmatched. This CDR3 comprises 15 residues. Germline V CDR1 and CDR2: MNHEY, SMNVEV (reference sequence).

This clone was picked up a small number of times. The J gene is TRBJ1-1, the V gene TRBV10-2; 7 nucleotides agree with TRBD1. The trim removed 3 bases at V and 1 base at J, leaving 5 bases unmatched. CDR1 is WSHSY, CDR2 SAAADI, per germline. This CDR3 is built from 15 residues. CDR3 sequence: CASSEPDRENTEAFF. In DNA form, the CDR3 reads TGCGCCAGCAGTGAACCTGACAGGGAGAACACTGAAGCTTTCTTT.

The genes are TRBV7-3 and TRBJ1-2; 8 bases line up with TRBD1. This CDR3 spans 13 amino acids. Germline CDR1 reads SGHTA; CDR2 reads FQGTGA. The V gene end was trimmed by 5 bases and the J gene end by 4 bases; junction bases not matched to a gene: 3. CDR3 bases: TGTGCCAGCAGCGGACAGGGTTTCTATGGCTACACCTTC. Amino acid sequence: CASSGQGFYGYTF. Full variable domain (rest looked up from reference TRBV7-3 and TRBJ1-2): GAGVSQTPSNKVTEKGKYVELRCDPISGHTALYWYRQSLGQGPEFLIYFQGTGAADDSGLPNDRFFAVRPEGSVSTLKIQRTERGDSAVYLCASSGQGFYGYTFGSGTRLTVV.

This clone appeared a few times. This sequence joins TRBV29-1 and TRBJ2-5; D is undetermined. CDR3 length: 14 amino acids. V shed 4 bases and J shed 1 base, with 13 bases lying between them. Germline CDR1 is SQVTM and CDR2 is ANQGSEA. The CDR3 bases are TGCAGCGTTGGTCGACGGCTGACCCAAGAGACCCAGTACTTC. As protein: CSVGRRLTQETQYF.

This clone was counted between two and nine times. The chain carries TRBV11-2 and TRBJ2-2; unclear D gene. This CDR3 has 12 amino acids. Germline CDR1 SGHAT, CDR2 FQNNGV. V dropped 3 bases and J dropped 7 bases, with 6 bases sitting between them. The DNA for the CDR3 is TGTGCCAGCAGCTTCGAGAACGGGGAGCTGTTTTTT. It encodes CASSFENGELFF.

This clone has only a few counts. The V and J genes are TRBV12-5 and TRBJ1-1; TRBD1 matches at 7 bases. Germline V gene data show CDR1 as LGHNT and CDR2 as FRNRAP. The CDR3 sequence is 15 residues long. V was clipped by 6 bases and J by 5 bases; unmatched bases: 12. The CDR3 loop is CASGPTGREGTEAFF. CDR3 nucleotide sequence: TGTGCTAGTGGCCCGACAGGGCGGGAAGGGACTGAAGCTTTCTTT.

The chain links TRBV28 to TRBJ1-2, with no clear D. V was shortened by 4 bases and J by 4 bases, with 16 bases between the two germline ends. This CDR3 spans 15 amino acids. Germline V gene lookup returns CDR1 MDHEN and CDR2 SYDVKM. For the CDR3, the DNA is TGTGCCAGCAGTTCCCTAGGGTCAGGAATCTATGGCTACACCTTC. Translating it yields CASSSLGSGIYGYTF.

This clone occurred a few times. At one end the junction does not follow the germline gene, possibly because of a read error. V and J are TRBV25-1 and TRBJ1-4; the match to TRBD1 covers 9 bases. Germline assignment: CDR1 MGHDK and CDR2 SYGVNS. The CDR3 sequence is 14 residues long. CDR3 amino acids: CASSNSEIGTGLIF. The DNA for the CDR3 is TGTGCCAGCAGTAACTCCGAAATCGGGACAGGGTTGATTTTT.

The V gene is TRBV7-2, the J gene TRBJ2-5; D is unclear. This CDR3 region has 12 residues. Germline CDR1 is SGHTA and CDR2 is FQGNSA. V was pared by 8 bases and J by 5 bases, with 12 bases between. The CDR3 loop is CASGTFRETQYF. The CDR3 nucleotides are TGTGCCAGCGGAACTTTCAGGGAGACCCAGTACTTC.

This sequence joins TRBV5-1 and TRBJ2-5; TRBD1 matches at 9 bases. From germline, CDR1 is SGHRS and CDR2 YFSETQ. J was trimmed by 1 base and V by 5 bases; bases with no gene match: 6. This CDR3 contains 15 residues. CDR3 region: CASREQGQGQETQYF. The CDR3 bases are TGCGCCAGCAGGGAGCAGGGACAGGGCCAAGAGACCCAGTACTTC.

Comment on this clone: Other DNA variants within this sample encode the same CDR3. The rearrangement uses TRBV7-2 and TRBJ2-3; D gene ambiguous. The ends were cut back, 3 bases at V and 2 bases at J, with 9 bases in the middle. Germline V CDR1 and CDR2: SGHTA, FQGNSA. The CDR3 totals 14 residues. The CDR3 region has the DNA TGTGCCAGCAGCTTCTCGGGTCACACAGATACGCAGTATTTT. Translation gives CASSFSGHTDTQYF. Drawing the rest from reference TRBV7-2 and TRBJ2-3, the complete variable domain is GAGVSQSPSNKVTEKGKDVELRCDPISGHTALYWYRQSLGQGLEFLIYFQGNSAPDKSGLPSDRFSAERTGGSVSTLTIQRTQQEDSAVYLCASSFSGHTDTQYFGPGTRLTVL.

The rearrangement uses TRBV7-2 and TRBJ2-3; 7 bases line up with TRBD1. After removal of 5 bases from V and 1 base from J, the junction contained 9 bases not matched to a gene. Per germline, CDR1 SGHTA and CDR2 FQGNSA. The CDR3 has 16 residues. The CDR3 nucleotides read TGTGCCAGCAGCGCCGTGACAGGGTATGGCACAGATACGCAGTATTTT. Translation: CASSAVTGYGTDTQYF.

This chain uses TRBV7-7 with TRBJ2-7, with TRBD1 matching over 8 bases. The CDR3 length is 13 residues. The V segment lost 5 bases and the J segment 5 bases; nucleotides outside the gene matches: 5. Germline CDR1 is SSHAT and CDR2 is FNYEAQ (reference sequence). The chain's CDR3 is CASSRDRGHEQYF. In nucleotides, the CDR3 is TGTGCCAGCAGCCGCGACAGGGGCCACGAGCAGTACTTC.

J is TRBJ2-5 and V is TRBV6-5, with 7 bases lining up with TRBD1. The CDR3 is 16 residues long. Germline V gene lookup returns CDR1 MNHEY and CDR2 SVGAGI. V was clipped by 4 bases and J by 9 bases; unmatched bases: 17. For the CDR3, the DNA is TGTGCCAGCAGTTCCCAGGGACAGTTGGGTGGTAAGGCCCAGTACTTC. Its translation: CASSSQGQLGGKAQYF.

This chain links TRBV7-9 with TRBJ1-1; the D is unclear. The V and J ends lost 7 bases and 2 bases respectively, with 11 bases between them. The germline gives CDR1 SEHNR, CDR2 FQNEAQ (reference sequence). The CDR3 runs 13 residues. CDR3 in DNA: TGTGCCAGCATCCCGGGTCTCAACACTGAAGCTTTCTTT. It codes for CASIPGLNTEAFF.

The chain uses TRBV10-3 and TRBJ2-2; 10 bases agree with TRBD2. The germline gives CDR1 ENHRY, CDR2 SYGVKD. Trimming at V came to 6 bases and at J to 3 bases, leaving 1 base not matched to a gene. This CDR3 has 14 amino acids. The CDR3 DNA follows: TGTGCCATCAGGAGCGGGGGGGACACCGGGGAGCTGTTTTTT. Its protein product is CAIRSGGDTGELFF.

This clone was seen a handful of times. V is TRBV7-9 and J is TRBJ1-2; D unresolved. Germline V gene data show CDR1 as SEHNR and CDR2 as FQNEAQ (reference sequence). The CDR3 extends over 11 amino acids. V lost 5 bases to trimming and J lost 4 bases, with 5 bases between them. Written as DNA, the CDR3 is TGTGCCAGCAGCAACCCCTATGGCTACACCTTC. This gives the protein CASSNPYGYTF.

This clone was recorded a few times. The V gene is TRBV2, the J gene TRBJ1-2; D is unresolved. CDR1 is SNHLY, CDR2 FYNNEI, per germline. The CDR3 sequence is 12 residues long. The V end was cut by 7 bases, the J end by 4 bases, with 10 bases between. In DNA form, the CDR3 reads TGTGCCAGCACCGTACAGATCTATGGCTACACCTTC. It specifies CASTVQIYGYTF.

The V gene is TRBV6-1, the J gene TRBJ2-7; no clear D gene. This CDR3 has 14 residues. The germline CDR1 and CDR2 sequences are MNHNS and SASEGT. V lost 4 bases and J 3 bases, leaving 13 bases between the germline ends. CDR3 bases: TGTGCCAGCAGTGGGACGACGACGAACTACGAGCAGTACTTC. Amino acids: CASSGTTTNYEQYF.

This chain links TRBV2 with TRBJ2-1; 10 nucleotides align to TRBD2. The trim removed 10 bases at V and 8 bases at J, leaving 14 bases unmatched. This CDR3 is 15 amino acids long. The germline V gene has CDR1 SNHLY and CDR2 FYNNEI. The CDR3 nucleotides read TGTGCCACCCACGCACTAGCGGGGTTTGGTGATGAGCAGTTCTTC. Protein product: CATHALAGFGDEQFF. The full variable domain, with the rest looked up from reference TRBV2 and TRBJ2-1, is EPEVTQTPSHQVTQMGQEVILRCVPISNHLYFYWYRQILGQKVEFLVSFYNNEISEKSEIFDDQFSVERPDGSNFTLKIRSTKLEDSAMYFCATHALAGFGDEQFFGPGTRLTVL.

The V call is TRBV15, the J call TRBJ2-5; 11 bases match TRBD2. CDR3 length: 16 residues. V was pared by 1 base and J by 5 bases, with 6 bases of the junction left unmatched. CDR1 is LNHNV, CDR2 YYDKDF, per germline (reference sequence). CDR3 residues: CATSRATSGGWETQYF. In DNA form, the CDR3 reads TGTGCCACCAGCAGAGCAACTAGCGGGGGTTGGGAGACCCAGTACTTC.

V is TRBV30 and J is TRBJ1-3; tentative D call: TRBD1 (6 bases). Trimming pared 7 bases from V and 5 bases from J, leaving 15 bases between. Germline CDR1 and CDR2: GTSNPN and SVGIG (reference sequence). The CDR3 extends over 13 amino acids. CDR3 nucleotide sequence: TGTGCCTCTTACAGGGCTAGGAGAAACACCATATATTTT. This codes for CASYRARRNTIYF.

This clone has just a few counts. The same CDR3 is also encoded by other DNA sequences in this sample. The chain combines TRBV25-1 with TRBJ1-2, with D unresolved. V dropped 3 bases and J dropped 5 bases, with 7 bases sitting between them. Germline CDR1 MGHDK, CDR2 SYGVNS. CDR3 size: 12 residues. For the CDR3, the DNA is TGTGCCAGCAGTGACCTAGGGTATGGCTACACCTTC. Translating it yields CASSDLGYGYTF.

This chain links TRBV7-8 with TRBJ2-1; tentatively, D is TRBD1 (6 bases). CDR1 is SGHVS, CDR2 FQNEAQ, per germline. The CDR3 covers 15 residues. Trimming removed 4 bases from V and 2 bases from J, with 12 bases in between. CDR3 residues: CASSSGQRTYNEQFF. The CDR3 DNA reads TGTGCCAGCAGCTCAGGACAGCGAACCTACAATGAGCAGTTCTTC.

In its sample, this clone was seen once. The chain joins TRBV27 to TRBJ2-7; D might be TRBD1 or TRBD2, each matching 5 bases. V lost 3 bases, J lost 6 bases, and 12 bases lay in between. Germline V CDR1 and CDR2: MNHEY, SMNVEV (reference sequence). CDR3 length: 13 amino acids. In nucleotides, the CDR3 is TGTGCCAGCAGTTTGGCCGGGACGGCCGAGCAGTACTTC. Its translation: CASSLAGTAEQYF.

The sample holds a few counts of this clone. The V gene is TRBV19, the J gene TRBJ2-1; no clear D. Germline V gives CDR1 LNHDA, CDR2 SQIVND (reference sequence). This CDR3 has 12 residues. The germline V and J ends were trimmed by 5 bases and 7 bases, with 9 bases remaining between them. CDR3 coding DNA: TGTGCCAGTAGTTCCGGGTGGAATGAGCAGTTCTTC. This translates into CASSSGWNEQFF.

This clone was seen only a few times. The CDR3 loop reads CASSRNSGGQETQYF. For the CDR3, the DNA is TGCGCCAGCAGCCGAAATAGCGGGGGCCAAGAGACCCAGTACTTC. This rearrangement joins TRBV4-1 to TRBJ2-5; 9 bases agree with TRBD2. Germline V gene lookup returns CDR1 MGHRA and CDR2 YSYEKL. Trimming took 4 bases from V and 1 from J; bases not matched to a gene: 4. The CDR3 is 15 amino acids.